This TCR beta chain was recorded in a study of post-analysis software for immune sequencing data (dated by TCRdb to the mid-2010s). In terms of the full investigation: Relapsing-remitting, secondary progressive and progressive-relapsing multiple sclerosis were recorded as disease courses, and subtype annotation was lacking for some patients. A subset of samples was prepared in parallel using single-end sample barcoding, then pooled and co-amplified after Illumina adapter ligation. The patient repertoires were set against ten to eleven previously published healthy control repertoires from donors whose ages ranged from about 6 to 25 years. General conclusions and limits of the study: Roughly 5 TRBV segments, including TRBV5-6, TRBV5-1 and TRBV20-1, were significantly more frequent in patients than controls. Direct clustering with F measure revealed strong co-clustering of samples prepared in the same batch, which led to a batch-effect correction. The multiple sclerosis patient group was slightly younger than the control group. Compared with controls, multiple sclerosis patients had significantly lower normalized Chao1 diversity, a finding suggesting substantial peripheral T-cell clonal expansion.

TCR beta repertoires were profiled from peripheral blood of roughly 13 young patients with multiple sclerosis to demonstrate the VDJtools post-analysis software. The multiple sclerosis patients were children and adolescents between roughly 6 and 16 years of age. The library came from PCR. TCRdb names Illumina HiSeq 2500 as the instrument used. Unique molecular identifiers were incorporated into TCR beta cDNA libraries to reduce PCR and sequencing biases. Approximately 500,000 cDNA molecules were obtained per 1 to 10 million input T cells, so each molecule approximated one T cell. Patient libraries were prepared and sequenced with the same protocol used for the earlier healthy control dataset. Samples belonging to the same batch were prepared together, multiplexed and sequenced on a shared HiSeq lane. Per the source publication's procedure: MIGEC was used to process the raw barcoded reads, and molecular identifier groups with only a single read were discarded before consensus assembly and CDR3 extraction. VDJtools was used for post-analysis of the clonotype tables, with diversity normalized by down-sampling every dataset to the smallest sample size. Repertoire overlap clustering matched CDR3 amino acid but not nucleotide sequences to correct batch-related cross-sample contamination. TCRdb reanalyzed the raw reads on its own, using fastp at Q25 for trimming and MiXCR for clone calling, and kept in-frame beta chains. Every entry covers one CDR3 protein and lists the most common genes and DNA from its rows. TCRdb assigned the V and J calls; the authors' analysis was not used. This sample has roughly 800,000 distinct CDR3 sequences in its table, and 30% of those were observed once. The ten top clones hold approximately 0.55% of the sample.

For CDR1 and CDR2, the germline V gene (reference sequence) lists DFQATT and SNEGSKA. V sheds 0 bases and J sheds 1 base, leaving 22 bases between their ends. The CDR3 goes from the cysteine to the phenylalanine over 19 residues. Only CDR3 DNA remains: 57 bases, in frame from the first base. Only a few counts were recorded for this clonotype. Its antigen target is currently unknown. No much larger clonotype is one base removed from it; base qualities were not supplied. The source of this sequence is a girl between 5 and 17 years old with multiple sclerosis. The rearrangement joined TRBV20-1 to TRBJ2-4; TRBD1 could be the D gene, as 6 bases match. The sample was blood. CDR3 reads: CSARDENREIGGAKNIQYF. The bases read TGCAGTGCTAGAGATGAAAACAGGGAAATTGGTGGTGCCAAAAACATTCAGTACTTC.